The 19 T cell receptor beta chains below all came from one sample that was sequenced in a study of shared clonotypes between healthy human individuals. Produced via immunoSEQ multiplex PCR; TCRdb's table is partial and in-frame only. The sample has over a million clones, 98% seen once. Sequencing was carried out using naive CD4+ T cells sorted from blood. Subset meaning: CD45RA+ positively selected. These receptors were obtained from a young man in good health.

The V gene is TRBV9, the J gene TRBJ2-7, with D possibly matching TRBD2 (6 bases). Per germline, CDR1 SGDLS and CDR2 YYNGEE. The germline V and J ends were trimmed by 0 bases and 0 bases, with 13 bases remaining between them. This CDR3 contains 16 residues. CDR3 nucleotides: TGTGCCAGCAGCGTAGGGGAGGCACAGCACTCCTACGAGCAGTACTTC. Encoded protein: CASSVGEAQHSYEQYF.

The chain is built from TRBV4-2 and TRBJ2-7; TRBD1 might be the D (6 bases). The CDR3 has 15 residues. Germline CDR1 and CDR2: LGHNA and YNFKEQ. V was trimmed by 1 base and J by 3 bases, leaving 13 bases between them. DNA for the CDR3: TGTGCCAGCAGCCAAGCCAGTACAGGGATCTACGAGCAGTACTTC. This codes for CASSQASTGIYEQYF.

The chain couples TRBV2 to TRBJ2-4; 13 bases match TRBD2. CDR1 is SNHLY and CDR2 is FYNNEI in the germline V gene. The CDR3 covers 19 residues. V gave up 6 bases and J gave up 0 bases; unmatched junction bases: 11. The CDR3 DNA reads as TGTGCCAGCAGCTACCCGGGACTAGCGGGACGAGTAGCCAAAAACATTCAGTACTTC. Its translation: CASSYPGLAGRVAKNIQYF.

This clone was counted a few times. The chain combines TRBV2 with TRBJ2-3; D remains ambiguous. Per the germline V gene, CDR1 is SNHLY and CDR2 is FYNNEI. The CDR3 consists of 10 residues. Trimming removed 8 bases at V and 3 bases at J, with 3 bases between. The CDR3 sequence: CASGTDTQYF. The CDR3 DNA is TGTGCCAGCGGGACAGATACGCAGTATTTT.

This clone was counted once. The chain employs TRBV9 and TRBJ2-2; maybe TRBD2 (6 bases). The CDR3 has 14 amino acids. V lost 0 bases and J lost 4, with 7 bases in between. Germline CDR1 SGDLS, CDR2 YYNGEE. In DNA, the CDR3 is TGTGCCAGCAGCGTAGAGGGACTCACCGGGGAGCTGTTTTTT. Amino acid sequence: CASSVEGLTGELFF.

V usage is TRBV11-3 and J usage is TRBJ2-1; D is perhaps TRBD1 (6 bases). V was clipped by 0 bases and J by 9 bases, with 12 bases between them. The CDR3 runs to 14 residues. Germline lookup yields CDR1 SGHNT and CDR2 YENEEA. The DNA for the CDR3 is TGTGCCAGCAGCTTAGACCCGGTAGGGGGTGAGCAGTTCTTC. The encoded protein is CASSLDPVGGEQFF.

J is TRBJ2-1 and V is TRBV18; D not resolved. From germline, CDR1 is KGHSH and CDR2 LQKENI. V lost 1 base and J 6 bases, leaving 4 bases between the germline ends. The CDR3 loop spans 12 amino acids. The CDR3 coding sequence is TGTGCCAGCTCACCACTAATCAATGAGCAGTTCTTC. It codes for CASSPLINEQFF.

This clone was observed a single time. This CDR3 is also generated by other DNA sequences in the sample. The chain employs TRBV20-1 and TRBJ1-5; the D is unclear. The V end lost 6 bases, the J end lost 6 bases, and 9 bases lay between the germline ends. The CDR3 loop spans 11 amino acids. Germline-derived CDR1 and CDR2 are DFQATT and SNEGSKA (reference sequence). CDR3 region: CSARGGQPQHF. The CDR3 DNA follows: TGCAGTGCCCGGGGAGGTCAGCCCCAGCATTTT.

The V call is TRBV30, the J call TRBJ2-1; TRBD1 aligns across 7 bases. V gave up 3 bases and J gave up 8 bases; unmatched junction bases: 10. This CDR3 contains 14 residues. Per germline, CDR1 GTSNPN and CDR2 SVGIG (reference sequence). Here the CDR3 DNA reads TGTGCCTGGAGGAGGGACAGCTTGGGCGATGAGCAGTTCTTC. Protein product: CAWRRDSLGDEQFF. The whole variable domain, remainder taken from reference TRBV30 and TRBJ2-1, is SQTIHQWPATLVQPVGSPLSLECTVEGTSNPNLYWYRQAAGRGLQLLFYSVGIGQISSEVPQNLSASRPQDRQFILSSKKLLLSDSGFYLCAWRRDSLGDEQFFGPGTRLTVL.

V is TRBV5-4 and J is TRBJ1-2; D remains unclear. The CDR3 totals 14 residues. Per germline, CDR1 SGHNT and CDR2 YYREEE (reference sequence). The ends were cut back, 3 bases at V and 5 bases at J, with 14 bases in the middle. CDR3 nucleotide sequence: TGTGCCAGCAGCTCCGGACGCGGGGTATATGGCTACACCTTC. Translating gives CASSSGRGVYGYTF.

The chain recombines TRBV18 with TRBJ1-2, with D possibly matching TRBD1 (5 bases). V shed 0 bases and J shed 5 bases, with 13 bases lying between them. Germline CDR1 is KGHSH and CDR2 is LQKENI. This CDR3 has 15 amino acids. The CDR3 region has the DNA TGTGCCAGCTCACCACCGAGGGAGGGGACTTATGGCTACACCTTC. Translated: CASSPPREGTYGYTF.

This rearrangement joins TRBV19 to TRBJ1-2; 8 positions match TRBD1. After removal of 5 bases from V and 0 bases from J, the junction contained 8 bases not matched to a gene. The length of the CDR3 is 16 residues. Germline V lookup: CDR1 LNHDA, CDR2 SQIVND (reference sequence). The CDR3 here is CASSEYGTGANYGYTF. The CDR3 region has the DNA TGTGCCAGTAGTGAATACGGGACAGGTGCTAACTATGGCTACACCTTC.

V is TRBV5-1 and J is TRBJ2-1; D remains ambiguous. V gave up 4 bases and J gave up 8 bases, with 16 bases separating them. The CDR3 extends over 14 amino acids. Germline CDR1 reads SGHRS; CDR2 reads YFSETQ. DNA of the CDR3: TGCGCCAGCAGCCTGGACCATTCATGGGATGAGCAGTTCTTC. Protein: CASSLDHSWDEQFF. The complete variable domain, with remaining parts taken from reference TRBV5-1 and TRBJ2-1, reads KAGVTQTPRYLIKTRGQQVTLSCSPISGHRSVSWYQQTPGQGLQFLFEYFSETQRNKGNFPGRFSGRQFSNSRSEMNVSTLELGDSALYLCASSLDHSWDEQFFGPGTRLTVL.

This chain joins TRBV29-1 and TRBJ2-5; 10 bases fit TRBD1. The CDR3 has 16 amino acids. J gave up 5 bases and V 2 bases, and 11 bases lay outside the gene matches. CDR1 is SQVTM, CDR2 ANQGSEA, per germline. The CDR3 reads CSVERQDRGRVETQYF. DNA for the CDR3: TGCAGCGTTGAACGGCAGGACAGGGGGAGGGTGGAGACCCAGTACTTC.

The CDR3 is CSVESGRAPSYNEQFF. CDR3 bases: TGCAGCGTTGAAAGCGGGAGGGCCCCATCCTACAATGAGCAGTTCTTC. The rearrangement uses TRBV29-1 and TRBJ2-1; the match to TRBD2 covers 10 bases. Germline assignment: CDR1 SQVTM and CDR2 ANQGSEA. The CDR3 is made up of 16 amino acids. V was pared by 2 bases and J by 1 base, with 5 bases of the junction left unmatched.

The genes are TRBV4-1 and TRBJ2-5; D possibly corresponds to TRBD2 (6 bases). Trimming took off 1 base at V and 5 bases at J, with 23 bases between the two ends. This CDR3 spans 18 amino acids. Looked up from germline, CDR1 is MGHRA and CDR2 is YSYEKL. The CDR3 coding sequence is TGCGCCAGCAGCCAAGGTTTAGGAGGGCCGGGGACGTTGGAGACCCAGTACTTC. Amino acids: CASSQGLGGPGTLETQYF.

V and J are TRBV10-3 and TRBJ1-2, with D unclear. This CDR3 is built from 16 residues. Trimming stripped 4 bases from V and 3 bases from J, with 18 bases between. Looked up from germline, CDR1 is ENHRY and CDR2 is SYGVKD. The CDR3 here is CAISGAKGTQDYGYTF. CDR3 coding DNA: TGTGCCATCAGTGGGGCGAAGGGCACTCAGGACTATGGCTACACCTTC.

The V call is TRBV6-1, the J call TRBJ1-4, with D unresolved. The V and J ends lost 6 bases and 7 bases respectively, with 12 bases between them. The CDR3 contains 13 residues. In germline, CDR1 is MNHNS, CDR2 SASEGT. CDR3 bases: TGTGCCAGCAGACCAGGCGGCCCTGAAAAACTGTTTTTT. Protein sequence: CASRPGGPEKLFF.

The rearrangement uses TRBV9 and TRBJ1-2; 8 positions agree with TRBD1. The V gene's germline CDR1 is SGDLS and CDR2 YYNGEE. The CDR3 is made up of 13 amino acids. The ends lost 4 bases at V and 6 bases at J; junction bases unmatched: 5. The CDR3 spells CASSRGTGDGYTF. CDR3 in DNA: TGTGCCAGCAGCAGAGGGACAGGCGATGGCTACACCTTC.